This entry lists 8 T cell receptor beta chains sequenced from one sample in a study of post-analysis software for immune sequencing data. Unique molecular identifiers featured in each of the TCR beta cDNA libraries. TCRdb ran MiXCR on the PCR reads and lists one entry per CDR3 protein. The sample yields approximately 730,000 distinct CDR3 sequences, roughly 27% seen once. These receptors lack a known antigen. Study results and limitations: Five or six TRBV segments (TRBV5-6, TRBV5-1 and TRBV20-1 among them) occurred more frequently in patients than in controls.

The sample comprised blood. These receptors were collected from a girl between 5 and 17 years old with multiple sclerosis.

The chain links TRBV5-1 to TRBJ2-5; D ambiguous. The CDR3 sequence is 16 residues long. Trimming took 1 base from V and 0 from J, leaving 13 bases between them. Germline CDR1 reads SGHRS; CDR2 reads YFSETQ. CDR3 coding DNA: TGCGCCAGCAGCTTGTTTGGTGGAAGCCACCAAGAGACCCAGTACTTC. It codes for CASSLFGGSHQETQYF.

This rearrangement joins TRBV6-5 to TRBJ1-4, with D perhaps TRBD1 (6 bases). Per the germline V gene, CDR1 is MNHEY and CDR2 is SVGAGI. The CDR3 runs 12 residues. V was pared by 8 bases and J by 11 bases, with 15 bases between. The CDR3 here is CASGGRGGKLFF. The CDR3 DNA reads as TGTGCCAGCGGTGGCAGGGGAGGGAAACTGTTTTTT.

The CDR3 spells CASSQETVHGGMETQYF. CDR3 in DNA: TGCGCCAGCAGCCAAGAAACCGTCCATGGGGGCATGGAGACCCAGTACTTC. The rearrangement links TRBV4-1 to TRBJ2-7, with D possibly matching TRBD1 (6 bases). TRBJ2-5 explains the end of the DNA better; the J call may be wrong. From germline, CDR1 is MGHRA and CDR2 YSYEKL. The CDR3 consists of 17 residues.

The chain carries TRBV20-1 and TRBJ1-5; a weak D match, TRBD1 (5 bases). The CDR3 is 13 residues long. Germline V gene lookup returns CDR1 DFQATT and CDR2 SNEGSKA (reference sequence). With 5 bases removed from V and 7 bases from J, the gap between germline ends came to 15 bases. This chain's CDR3 is CSAGRGEGQPQHF. The CDR3 DNA reads as TGCAGTGCTGGGCGGGGGGAAGGGCAGCCCCAGCATTTT.

This clonotype showed up just a few times. The chain combines TRBV5-1 with TRBJ1-1; D is perhaps TRBD1 (6 bases). The CDR3 runs 14 residues. Between the trimmed V and J ends, which lost 2 bases and 6 bases, there was a span of 14 bases. Germline CDR1 SGHRS, CDR2 YFSETQ. The CDR3 here is CASSFAGGLSEAFF. The DNA for the CDR3 is TGCGCCAGCAGCTTCGCGGGGGGGCTGTCTGAAGCTTTCTTT.

The chain uses TRBV6-1 and TRBJ2-3, with TRBD2 identical over 7 bases. This CDR3 is built from 15 residues. With V trimmed by 2 bases and J by 5 bases, 7 bases remained unmatched. Per germline, CDR1 MNHNS and CDR2 SASEGT. CDR3 amino acids: CASSEFPGGLDTQYF. The CDR3 nucleotides are TGTGCCAGCAGTGAATTCCCGGGGGGTTTAGATACGCAGTATTTT.

The rearrangement uses TRBV20-1 and TRBJ2-7, with TRBD2 identical over 8 bases. Germline loops: CDR1 DFQATT, CDR2 SNEGSKA (reference sequence). The CDR3 loop spans 15 amino acids. J lost 5 bases, V lost 3 bases, and 12 bases had no gene match. CDR3 loop: CSASGWGGRNHEQYF. The CDR3 nucleotides read TGCAGTGCTAGTGGGTGGGGCGGGAGGAACCACGAGCAGTACTTC.

The chain links TRBV7-9 to TRBJ2-5; 7 nucleotides match TRBD1. With V trimmed by 3 bases and J by 3 bases, 4 bases remained unmatched. CDR3 length: 14 residues. CDR1 and CDR2 (germline): SEHNR, FQNEAQ (reference sequence). DNA for the CDR3: TGTGCCAGCAGCTTGGGACAGAAAAAAGAGACCCAGTACTTC. Protein product: CASSLGQKKETQYF. The whole variable domain, filled in from reference TRBV7-9 and TRBJ2-5, reads DTGVSQNPRHKITKRGQNVTFRCDPISEHNRLYWYRQTLGQGPEFLTYFQNEAQLEKSRLLSDRFSAERPKGSFSTLEIQRTEQGDSAMYLCASSLGQKKETQYFGPGTRLLVL.